The clone carrying this T cell receptor (beta chain) has only a few counts. The target antigen is unknown. This sample stems from a study of T-cell reconstitution after alpha-beta-depleted transplantation in children. Study-level points and caveats: From surviving recipient T cells and thymic progenitors came the high day-60 TCRbeta diversity observed in some patients. Newly made T cells mostly supplied T-cell counts and diversity one year after transplant. Alpha-beta T cells about two months after transplant reportedly derived from several hundred expanded graft clones.

During its preparation, the TCRbeta library received unique molecular identifiers. MiXCR, run by TCRdb on the PCR reads, gives a single entry per CDR3 protein. The sample holds 250,000 to 300,000 distinct CDR3 sequences, less than 9.5% seen once. The origin of this receptor is a female patient under 10 years old who had a stem cell transplant for Fanconi anemia, so the T cells may come from the graft donor. The source was peripheral blood, collected 360 days after TCRalphabeta/CD19-depleted stem cell transplant.

CDR3 sequence: CASSVRTNNEQFF. CDR3 bases: TGTGCCAGCAGTGTTAGGACCAACAATGAGCAGTTCTTC. The chain joins TRBV25-1 to TRBJ2-1; D not certain. The CDR3 length is 13 residues. The germline CDR1 and CDR2 sequences are MGHDK and SYGVNS. V was cut by 4 bases and J by 5 bases, with 9 bases left in between.